The sequence of this T cell receptor (beta chain) was determined in a study of vaccination effects on CD4 cells after COVID-19. Study-wide results and caveats: Vaccine-induced new clones formed most post-vaccine spike-reactive clones in convalescents. Marked clonal contraction of infection- and vaccine-induced clones was seen late after vaccination.

V lost 4 bases and J lost 6, with 12 bases in between. There are 13 residues in the CDR3. Looked up from germline, CDR1 is MNHEY and CDR2 is SVGAGI. Antigen-specific CD4+ T cells expanded by the ViraFEST assay with viral peptide pools were then sequenced. CD4+ T cell isolation took place after nine to eleven days of culture. Convalescent patients had PCR-confirmed SARS-CoV-2 infection between March and December 2020. PBMC cultures contained around 2 million cells per well, about 11 IU/ml IL-2 and around 9.4 ug/ml peptides. As regards this clone: The target antigen is unknown.

Here immunoSEQ multiplex PCR was the method, and the copy in TCRdb shows in-frame clones only, minus some. Of about 45,000 clones in the sample, under 80% were seen once. The genes are TRBV6-5 and TRBJ1-2, with D possibly matching TRBD1 (5 bases). The sequence was obtained from a human donor who had a prior SARS-CoV-2 infection. Source: CD4+ T cells from PBMCs cultured with a peptide pool, taken before COVID-19 vaccination. The CDR3 loop reads CASSSIGDDGYTF. CDR3 sequence (DNA): TGTGCCAGCAGTTCAATAGGGGATGATGGCTACACCTTC.